This T cell receptor (beta chain) was sequenced in a study of OX40 agonist ivuxolimab in advanced cancers. As for the study in general: Ivuxolimab is a fully human IgG2 antibody that activates OX40 (CD134). People who had prior anti-PD-1, anti-PD-L1 or anti-CTLA-4 therapy could take part, and roughly 40% had some.

Data came from immunoSEQ multiplex PCR; TCRdb stores just in-frame clones and leaves some out. The sample yields approximately 74,000 clones, around nine tenths seen once. As to this clone: Its cognate antigen is unknown.

Whole-study results and caveats: More expanded clones were found, on average, in CD8+ than in CD4+ T cells. At 0.1 to 3.0 mg/kg and by week 6, clonal expansion occurred in CD4+ and CD8+ blood T cells.

This CDR3 region has 15 residues. The germline V gene encodes CDR1 MNHNS and CDR2 SASEGT. With 4 bases clipped from V and 4 bases from J, the junction kept 6 bases outside the gene matches. The sample consisted of CD4+ or CD8+ T cells sorted from blood, taken in a trial of the OX40 agonist ivuxolimab. The TCR was taken from an adult with an advanced solid tumor such as melanoma, head and neck, liver or kidney cancer. The chain has TRBV6-1 and TRBJ2-3; 9 bases line up with TRBD2. For the CDR3, the DNA is TGTGCCAGCAGTGTAATAGCGGGAGCTGCAGATACGCAGTATTTT. Protein sequence: CASSVIAGAADTQYF.